Sequencing of this T cell receptor beta chain was carried out in a study of blood T cell repertoires in COVID-19. Profiling relied on immunoSEQ multiplex PCR, and the TCRdb table lists in-frame clones only, not all of them. The sample yields fewer than 50,000 clones, 88% seen once. This CDR3 is built from 18 residues. V was pared by 3 bases and J by 5 bases, with 23 bases between. Germline loops: CDR1 MDHEN, CDR2 SYDVKM. The rearrangement links TRBV28 to TRBJ1-5; D might be TRBD1 (6 bases). Sample: peripheral blood. This receptor was taken from a man aged 65 to 85 with active COVID-19. The CDR3 loop reads CASSFGPEQGGLDQPQHF. Here the CDR3 DNA reads TGTGCCAGCAGTTTTGGCCCGGAACAGGGTGGATTGGATCAGCCCCAGCATTTT.